This TCR beta chain was profiled in a study of shared clonotypes between healthy human individuals. Study as a whole: Used for every donor were three CD4 naive, three CD4 memory, two CD8 naive and one CD8 memory plate.

Comments on this clone: The antigen is undetermined.

Unmatched junction bases numbered 6, after V lost 5 bases and J lost 3 bases. The CDR3 runs 14 residues. Germline V lookup: CDR1 SGHTA, CDR2 FQGNSA. Study outcomes and limitations: Compared with memory subsets, naive subsets generally had larger estimated richness. The four-donor shared clonotypes exceeded non-shared clonotypes in generation probability, with non-shared ones scoring lower.

Sorted-subset replicate PCRs used around 200 ng of genomic DNA. This amount corresponded to about 30,000 T cell genomes. Using immunoSEQ multiplex PCR, the repertoire was profiled, and TCRdb retains in-frame clones only, with some absent. The sample contains under 600,000 clones, 97% of which appear only once. This clonotype was obtained from a woman younger than 45 in good health. V usage is TRBV7-2 and J usage is TRBJ2-7; 8 nucleotides agree with TRBD1. The source material was naive CD4+ T cells sorted from blood. Regarding subset: CD45RA+ positively selected. Written as DNA, the CDR3 is TGTGCCAGCAGCGCCGGGACAGGCTACTACGAGCAGTACTTC. Its translation is CASSAGTGYYEQYF. The full variable domain, completed using reference TRBV7-2 and TRBJ2-7, is GAGVSQSPSNKVTEKGKDVELRCDPISGHTALYWYRQSLGQGLEFLIYFQGNSAPDKSGLPSDRFSAERTGGSVSTLTIQRTQQEDSAVYLCASSAGTGYYEQYFGPGTRLTVT.